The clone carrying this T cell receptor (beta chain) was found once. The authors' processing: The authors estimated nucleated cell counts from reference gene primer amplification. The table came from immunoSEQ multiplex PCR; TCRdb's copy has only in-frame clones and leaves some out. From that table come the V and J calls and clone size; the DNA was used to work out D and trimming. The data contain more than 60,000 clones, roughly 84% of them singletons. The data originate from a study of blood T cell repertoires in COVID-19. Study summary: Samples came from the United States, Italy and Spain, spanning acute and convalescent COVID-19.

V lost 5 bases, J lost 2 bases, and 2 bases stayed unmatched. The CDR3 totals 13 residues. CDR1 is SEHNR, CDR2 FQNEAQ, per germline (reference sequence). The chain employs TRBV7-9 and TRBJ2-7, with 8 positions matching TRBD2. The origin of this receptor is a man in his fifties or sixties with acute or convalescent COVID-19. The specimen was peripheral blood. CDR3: CASSPGGAYEQYF. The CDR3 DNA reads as TGTGCCAGCAGCCCCGGGGGGGCCTACGAGCAGTACTTC.